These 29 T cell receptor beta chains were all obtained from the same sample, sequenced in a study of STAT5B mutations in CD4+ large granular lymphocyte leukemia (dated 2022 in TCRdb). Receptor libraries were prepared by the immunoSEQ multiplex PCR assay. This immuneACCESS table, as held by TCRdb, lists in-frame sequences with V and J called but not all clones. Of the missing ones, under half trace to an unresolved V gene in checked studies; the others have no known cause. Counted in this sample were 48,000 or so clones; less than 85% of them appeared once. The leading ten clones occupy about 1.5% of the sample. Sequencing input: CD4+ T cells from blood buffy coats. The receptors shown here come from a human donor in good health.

CDR3 amino acids: CASMMAGGNQPQHF. The CDR3 DNA follows: TGTGCCAGCATGATGGCTGGCGGCAATCAGCCCCAGCATTTT. The V gene is TRBV28, the J gene TRBJ1-5, with no clear D. CDR1 and CDR2 from the germline V gene are MDHEN and SYDVKM. The CDR3 runs to 14 residues. Trimming pared 7 bases from V and 2 bases from J, leaving 12 bases between. Supplemented by reference TRBV28 and TRBJ1-5, the full variable domain reads DVKVTQSSRYLVKRTGEKVFLECVQDMDHENMFWYRQDPGLGLRLIYFSYDVKMKEKGDIPEGYSVSREKKERFSLILESASTNQTSMYLCASMMAGGNQPQHFGDGTRLSIL.

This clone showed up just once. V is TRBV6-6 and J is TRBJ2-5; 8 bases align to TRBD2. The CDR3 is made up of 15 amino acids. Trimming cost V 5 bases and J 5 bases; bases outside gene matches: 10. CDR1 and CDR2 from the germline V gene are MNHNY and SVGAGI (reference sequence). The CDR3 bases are TGTGCCAGCAGTGTTGACGCGGGGGGCTGGGAGACCCAGTACTTC. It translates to CASSVDAGGWETQYF.

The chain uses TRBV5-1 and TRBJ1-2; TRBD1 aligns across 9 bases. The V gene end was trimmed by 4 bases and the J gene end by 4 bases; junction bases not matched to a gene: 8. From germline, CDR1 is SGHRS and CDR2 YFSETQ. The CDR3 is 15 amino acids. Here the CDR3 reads CASSLGQGTGYGYTF. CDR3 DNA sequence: TGCGCCAGCAGCCTAGGACAGGGGACAGGCTATGGCTACACCTTC.

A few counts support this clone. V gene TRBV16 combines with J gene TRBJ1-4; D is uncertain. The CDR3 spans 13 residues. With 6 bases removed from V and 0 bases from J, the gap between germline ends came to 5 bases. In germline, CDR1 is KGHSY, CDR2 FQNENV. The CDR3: CASSLATNEKLFF. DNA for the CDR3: TGTGCCAGCAGTCTAGCAACTAATGAAAAACTGTTTTTT.

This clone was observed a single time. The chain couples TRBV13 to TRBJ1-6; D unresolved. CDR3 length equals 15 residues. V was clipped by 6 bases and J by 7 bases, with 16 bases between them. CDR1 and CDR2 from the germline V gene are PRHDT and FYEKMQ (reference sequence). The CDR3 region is CASRPTRVPNSPLHF. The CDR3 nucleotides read TGTGCCAGCAGGCCTACGAGGGTCCCAAATTCACCCCTCCACTTT.

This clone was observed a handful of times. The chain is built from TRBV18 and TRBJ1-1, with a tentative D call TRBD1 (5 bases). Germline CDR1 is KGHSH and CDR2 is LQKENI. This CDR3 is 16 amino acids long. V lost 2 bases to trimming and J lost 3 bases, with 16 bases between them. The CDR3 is CASSPIEGAWDTEAFF. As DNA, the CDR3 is TGTGCCAGCTCACCAATCGAAGGGGCATGGGACACTGAAGCTTTCTTT.

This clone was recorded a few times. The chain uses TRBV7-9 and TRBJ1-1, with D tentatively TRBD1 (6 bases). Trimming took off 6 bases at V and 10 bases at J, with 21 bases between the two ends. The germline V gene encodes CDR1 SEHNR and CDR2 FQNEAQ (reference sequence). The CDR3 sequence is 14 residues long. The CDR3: CASRLGQQGAGAFF. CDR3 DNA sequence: TGTGCCAGCAGGCTTGGCCAACAGGGTGCCGGAGCTTTCTTT.

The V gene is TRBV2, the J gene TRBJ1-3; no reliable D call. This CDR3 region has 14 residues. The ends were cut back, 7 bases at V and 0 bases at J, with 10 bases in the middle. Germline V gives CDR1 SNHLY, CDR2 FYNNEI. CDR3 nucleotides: TGTGCCAGCACCCCAGATTACTCTGGAAACACCATATATTTT. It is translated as CASTPDYSGNTIYF.

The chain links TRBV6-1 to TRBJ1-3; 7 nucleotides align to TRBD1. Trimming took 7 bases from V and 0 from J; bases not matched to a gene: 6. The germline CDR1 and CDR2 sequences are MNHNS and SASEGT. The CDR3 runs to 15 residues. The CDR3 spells CASNRGYSSGNTIYF. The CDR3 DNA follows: TGTGCCAGCAACAGGGGTTATTCCTCTGGAAACACCATATATTTT.

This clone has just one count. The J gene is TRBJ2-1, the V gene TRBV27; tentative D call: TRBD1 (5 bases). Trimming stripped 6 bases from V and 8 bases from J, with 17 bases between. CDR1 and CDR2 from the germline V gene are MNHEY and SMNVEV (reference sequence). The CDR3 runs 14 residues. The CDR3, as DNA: TGTGCCAGCAGCCGATCGAGCACAGGTTATGAGCAGTTCTTC. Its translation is CASSRSSTGYEQFF.

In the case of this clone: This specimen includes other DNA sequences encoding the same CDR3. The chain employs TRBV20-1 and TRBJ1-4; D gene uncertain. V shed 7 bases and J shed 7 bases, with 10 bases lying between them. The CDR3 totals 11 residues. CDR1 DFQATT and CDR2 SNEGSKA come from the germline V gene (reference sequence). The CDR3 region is CSGLGGEKLFF. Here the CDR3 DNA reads TGCAGTGGACTTGGCGGTGAAAAACTGTTTTTT.

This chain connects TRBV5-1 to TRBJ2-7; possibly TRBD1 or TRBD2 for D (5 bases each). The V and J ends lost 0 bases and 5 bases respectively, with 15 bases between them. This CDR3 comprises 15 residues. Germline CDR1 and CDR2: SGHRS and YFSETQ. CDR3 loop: CASSLGDGGADEQYF. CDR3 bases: TGCGCCAGCAGCTTGGGGGACGGTGGCGCCGACGAGCAGTACTTC.

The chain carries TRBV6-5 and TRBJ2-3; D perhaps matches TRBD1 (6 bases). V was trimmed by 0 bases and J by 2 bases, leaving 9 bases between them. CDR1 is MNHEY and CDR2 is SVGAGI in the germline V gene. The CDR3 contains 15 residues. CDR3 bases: TGTGCCAGCAGTTACTCTGGGACACCCACAGATACGCAGTATTTT. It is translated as CASSYSGTPTDTQYF.

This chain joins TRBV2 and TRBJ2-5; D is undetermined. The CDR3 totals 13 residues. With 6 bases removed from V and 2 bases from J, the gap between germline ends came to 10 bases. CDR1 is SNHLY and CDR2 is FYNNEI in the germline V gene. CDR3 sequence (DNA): TGTGCCAGCAGGGTGCCCCTACAAGAGACCCAGTACTTC. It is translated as CASRVPLQETQYF.

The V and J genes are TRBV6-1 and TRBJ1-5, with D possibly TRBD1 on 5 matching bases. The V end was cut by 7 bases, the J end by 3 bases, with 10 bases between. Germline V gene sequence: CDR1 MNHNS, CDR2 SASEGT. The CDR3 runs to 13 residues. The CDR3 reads CASTTATNQPQHF. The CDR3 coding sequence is TGTGCCAGCACGACAGCAACCAATCAGCCCCAGCATTTT.

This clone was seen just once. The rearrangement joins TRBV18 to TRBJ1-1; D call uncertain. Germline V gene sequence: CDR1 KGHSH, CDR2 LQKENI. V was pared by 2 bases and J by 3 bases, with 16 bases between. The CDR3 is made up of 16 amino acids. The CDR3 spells CASSPVVSVGDTEAFF. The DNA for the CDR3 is TGTGCCAGCTCACCAGTAGTCTCGGTTGGGGACACTGAAGCTTTCTTT.

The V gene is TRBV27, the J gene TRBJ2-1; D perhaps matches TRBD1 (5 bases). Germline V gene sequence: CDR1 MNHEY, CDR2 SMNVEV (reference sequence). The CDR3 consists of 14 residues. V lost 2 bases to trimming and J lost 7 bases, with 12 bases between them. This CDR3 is CASSLGRQRNEQFF. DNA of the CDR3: TGTGCCAGCAGTTTAGGCAGACAGAGAAATGAGCAGTTCTTC.

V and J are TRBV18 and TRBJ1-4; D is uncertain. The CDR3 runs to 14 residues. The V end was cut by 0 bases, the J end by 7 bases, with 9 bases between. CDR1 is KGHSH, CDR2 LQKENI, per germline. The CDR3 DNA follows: TGTGCCAGCTCACCACCCGGGGAGGGTGAAAAACTGTTTTTT. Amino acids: CASSPPGEGEKLFF.

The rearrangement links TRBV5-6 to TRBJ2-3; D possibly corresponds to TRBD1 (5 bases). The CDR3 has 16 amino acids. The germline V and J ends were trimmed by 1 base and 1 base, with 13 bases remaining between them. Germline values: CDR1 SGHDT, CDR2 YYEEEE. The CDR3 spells CASSLLQEGGTDTQYF. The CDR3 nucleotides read TGTGCCAGCAGCTTGTTACAAGAAGGGGGCACAGATACGCAGTATTTT.

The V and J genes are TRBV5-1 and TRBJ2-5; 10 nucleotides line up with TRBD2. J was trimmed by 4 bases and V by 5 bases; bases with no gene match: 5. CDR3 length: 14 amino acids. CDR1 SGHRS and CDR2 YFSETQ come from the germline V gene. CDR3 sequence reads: CASSWTSGVETQYF. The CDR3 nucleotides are TGCGCCAGCAGTTGGACTAGCGGCGTAGAGACCCAGTACTTC.

The CDR3 is CAWSPGTTSYEQYF. Written as DNA, the CDR3 is TGTGCCTGGAGTCCAGGGACTACTTCATACGAGCAGTACTTC. The rearrangement joins TRBV30 to TRBJ2-7; 7 bases align to TRBD2. CDR3 length: 14 residues. Looked up from germline, CDR1 is GTSNPN and CDR2 is SVGIG (reference sequence). With V trimmed by 2 bases and J by 4 bases, 8 bases remained unmatched.

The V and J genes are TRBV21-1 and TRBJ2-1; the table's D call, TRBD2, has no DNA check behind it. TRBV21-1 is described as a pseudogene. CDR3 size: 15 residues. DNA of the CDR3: TGTGCCAGCAGAGACTGCAAACCCTCCTACAATGAGCAGTTCTTC. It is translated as CASRDCKPSYNEQFF.

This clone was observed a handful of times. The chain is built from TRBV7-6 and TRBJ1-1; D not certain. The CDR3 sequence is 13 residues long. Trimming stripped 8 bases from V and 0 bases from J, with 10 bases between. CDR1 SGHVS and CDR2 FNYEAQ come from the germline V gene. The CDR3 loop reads CASGYALNTEAFF. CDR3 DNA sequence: TGTGCCAGCGGATATGCCTTGAACACTGAAGCTTTCTTT.

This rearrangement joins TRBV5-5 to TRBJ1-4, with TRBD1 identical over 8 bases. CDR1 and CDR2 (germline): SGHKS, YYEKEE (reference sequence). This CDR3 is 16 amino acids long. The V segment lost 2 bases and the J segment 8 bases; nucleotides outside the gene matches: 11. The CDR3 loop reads CASSFRPTGVEEKLFF. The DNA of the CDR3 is TGTGCCAGCAGCTTCAGGCCGACAGGGGTCGAGGAAAAACTGTTTTTT.

CDR3 residues: CASSSGSTASPLHF. Written as DNA, the CDR3 is TGTGCCAGCAGCTCCGGGTCCACTGCTTCACCCCTCCACTTT. The chain couples TRBV7-9 to TRBJ1-6; no definite D call. The germline V gene has CDR1 SEHNR and CDR2 FQNEAQ (reference sequence). The CDR3 runs 14 residues. Trimming took off 4 bases at V and 9 bases at J, with 13 bases between the two ends.

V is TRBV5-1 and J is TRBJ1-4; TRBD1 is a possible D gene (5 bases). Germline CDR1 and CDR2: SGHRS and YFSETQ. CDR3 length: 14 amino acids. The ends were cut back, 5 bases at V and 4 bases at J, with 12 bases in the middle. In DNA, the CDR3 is TGCGCCAGCAGAGCAGGCAGGGTTAATGAAAAACTGTTTTTT. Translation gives CASRAGRVNEKLFF.

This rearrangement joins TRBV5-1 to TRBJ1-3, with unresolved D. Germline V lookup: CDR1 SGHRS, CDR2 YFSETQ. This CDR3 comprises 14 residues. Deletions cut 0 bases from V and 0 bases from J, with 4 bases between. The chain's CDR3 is CASSLDSSGNTIYF. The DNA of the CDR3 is TGCGCCAGCAGCTTGGACAGCTCTGGAAACACCATATATTTT. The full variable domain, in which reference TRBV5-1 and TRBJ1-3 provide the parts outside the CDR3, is KAGVTQTPRYLIKTRGQQVTLSCSPISGHRSVSWYQQTPGQGLQFLFEYFSETQRNKGNFPGRFSGRQFSNSRSEMNVSTLELGDSALYLCASSLDSSGNTIYFGEGSWLTVV.

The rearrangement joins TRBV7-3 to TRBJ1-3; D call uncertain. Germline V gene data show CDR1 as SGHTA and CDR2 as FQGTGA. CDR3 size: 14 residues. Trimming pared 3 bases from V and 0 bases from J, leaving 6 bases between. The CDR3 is CASSFADSGNTIYF. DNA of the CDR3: TGTGCCAGCAGCTTCGCCGACTCTGGAAACACCATATATTTT.

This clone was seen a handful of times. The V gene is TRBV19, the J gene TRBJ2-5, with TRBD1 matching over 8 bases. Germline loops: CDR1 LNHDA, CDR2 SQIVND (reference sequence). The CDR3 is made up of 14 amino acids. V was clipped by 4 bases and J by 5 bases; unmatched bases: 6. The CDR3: CASSSQGAYETQYF. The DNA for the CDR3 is TGTGCCAGTAGTAGCCAGGGGGCCTATGAGACCCAGTACTTC.